A single sample gave rise to the 24 T cell receptor beta chains below, sequenced in a study of blood T cell repertoires in COVID-19. Assay used: immunoSEQ multiplex PCR; TCRdb lists only in-frame clones, some missing. Here the sample spans 250,000 or so clones, about 85% being singletons. Sequencing was done on a sample of peripheral blood. These receptors were obtained from a man between 18 and 35 years old with active or convalescent COVID-19.

A single count supports this clone. The J gene is TRBJ1-6, the V gene TRBV3-1 (or the pseudogene TRBV3-2), with TRBD1 identical over 7 bases. In germline, CDR1 is LGHDT, CDR2 YNNKEL (reference sequence). Unmatched junction bases numbered 12, after V lost 5 bases and J lost 8 bases. The CDR3 contains 16 residues. CDR3 in amino acids: CASSVTGVPGDSPLHF. In nucleotides, the CDR3 is TGTGCCAGCAGCGTAACAGGGGTCCCGGGCGATTCACCCCTCCACTTT.

This chain connects TRBV7-2 to TRBJ2-6; D might be TRBD1 (5 bases). The CDR3 is made up of 16 amino acids. V lost 5 bases to trimming and J lost 0 bases, with 11 bases between them. Per germline, CDR1 SGHTA and CDR2 FQGNSA. CDR3 sequence: CASSTRQSSGANVLTF. DNA of the CDR3: TGTGCCAGCAGCACCCGACAGTCCTCTGGGGCCAACGTCCTGACTTTC.

This rearrangement joins TRBV18 to TRBJ2-7, with 8 bases fitting TRBD2. Germline V gene sequence: CDR1 KGHSH, CDR2 LQKENI. The CDR3 covers 14 residues. Unmatched junction bases numbered 5, after V lost 3 bases and J lost 4 bases. DNA of the CDR3: TGTGCCAGCTCACCTGAGACTAGCGCATACGAGCAGTACTTC. Amino acids: CASSPETSAYEQYF.

The genes are TRBV27 and TRBJ1-1; 7 nucleotides align to TRBD1. V trimming: 8 bases; J trimming: 10 bases; junction bases outside the gene matches: 10. Germline CDR1 is MNHEY and CDR2 is SMNVEV (reference sequence). The CDR3 runs 12 residues. CDR3 sequence: CASLFAGGLAFF. CDR3 coding DNA: TGTGCCAGCTTATTCGCAGGGGGATTAGCTTTCTTT.

In this sample, this clone turned up once. V and J are TRBV19 and TRBJ2-7, with 9 bases matching TRBD1. V lost 4 bases, J lost 5 bases, and 3 bases stayed unmatched. Germline-derived CDR1 and CDR2 are LNHDA and SQIVND (reference sequence). The CDR3 runs 13 residues. The DNA for the CDR3 is TGTGCCAGTAGTAGGACAGGGGACCACGAGCAGTACTTC. It yields the protein CASSRTGDHEQYF.

DNA for the CDR3: TGCGCCAGCAGCCCTCAGGGCTCCTACAATGAGCAGTTCTTC. Protein sequence: CASSPQGSYNEQFF. J is TRBJ2-1 and V is TRBV5-1; tentatively, D is TRBD1 (5 bases). Per germline, CDR1 SGHRS and CDR2 YFSETQ. Trimming pared 4 bases from V and 0 bases from J, leaving 8 bases between. This CDR3 comprises 14 residues. The whole variable domain, filled in from reference TRBV5-1 and TRBJ2-1, reads KAGVTQTPRYLIKTRGQQVTLSCSPISGHRSVSWYQQTPGQGLQFLFEYFSETQRNKGNFPGRFSGRQFSNSRSEMNVSTLELGDSALYLCASSPQGSYNEQFFGPGTRLTVL.

This clone appeared a single time. The chain employs TRBV24-1 and TRBJ2-1; 11 bases map to TRBD1. The CDR3 covers 16 residues. Germline V lookup: CDR1 KGHDR, CDR2 SFDVKD. The junction had 6 bases not matched to a gene; V was cut back by 3 bases and J by 6 bases. The DNA for the CDR3 is TGTGCCACCAGTGATGGGGGGACAGGGGGGTTCAATGAGCAGTTCTTC. Its protein is CATSDGGTGGFNEQFF.

The CDR3 is CASSLGGQGSREQYF. Here the CDR3 DNA reads TGTGCCAGCAGCTTGGGGGGACAGGGGAGCCGCGAGCAGTACTTC. The J gene is TRBJ2-7, the V gene TRBV5-4; 10 bases fit TRBD1. Unmatched junction bases numbered 6, after V lost 0 bases and J lost 6 bases. This CDR3 has 15 residues. The germline gives CDR1 SGHNT, CDR2 YYREEE (reference sequence).

The rearrangement links TRBV6-5 to TRBJ1-5; 7 nucleotides agree with TRBD1. Germline-derived CDR1 and CDR2 are MNHEY and SVGAGI. V dropped 7 bases and J dropped 5; count of bases not matched to a gene: 11. The CDR3 is 15 amino acids. The chain's CDR3 is CASINKDREYQPQHF. The CDR3 nucleotides are TGTGCCAGCATCAATAAAGACAGGGAGTATCAGCCCCAGCATTTT.

This clone was seen a single time. The rearrangement joins TRBV13 to TRBJ2-1; weak D call: TRBD2 (5 bases). CDR3 length: 14 amino acids. CDR1 and CDR2 from the germline V gene are PRHDT and FYEKMQ (reference sequence). Trimming took 2 bases from V and 7 from J, leaving 12 bases between them. This chain's CDR3 is CASSLLAQMNEQFF. In DNA, the CDR3 is TGTGCCAGCAGCTTACTAGCTCAAATGAATGAGCAGTTCTTC.

The J gene is TRBJ2-7, the V gene TRBV11-2; D is perhaps TRBD2 (5 bases). Trimming removed 4 bases from V and 0 bases from J, with 13 bases in between. There are 15 residues in the CDR3. Looked up from germline, CDR1 is SGHAT and CDR2 is FQNNGV. CDR3 loop: CASSSSVGSSYEQYF. In DNA, the CDR3 is TGTGCCAGCAGCTCCTCGGTGGGGAGCTCCTACGAGCAGTACTTC.

This rearrangement joins TRBV5-4 to TRBJ1-6; maybe TRBD1 (6 bases). Trimming removed 2 bases from V and 4 bases from J, with 16 bases in between. Germline V CDR1 and CDR2: SGHNT, YYREEE (reference sequence). The CDR3 is made up of 17 amino acids. The CDR3 reads CASSLTGKGAYNSPLHF. CDR3 DNA: TGTGCCAGCAGCTTAACAGGGAAAGGAGCTTATAATTCACCCCTCCACTTT.

The genes are TRBV4-1 and TRBJ1-2, with D tentatively TRBD1 (5 bases). The germline V and J ends were trimmed by 1 base and 7 bases, with 7 bases remaining between them. The germline CDR1 and CDR2 sequences are MGHRA and YSYEKL. The length of the CDR3 is 12 residues. For the CDR3, the DNA is TGCGCCAGCAGCCAAGGGAGGGGTGGCTACACCTTC. This codes for CASSQGRGGYTF.

The gene calls are TRBV5-4 and TRBJ2-2; D gene unclear. V was trimmed by 1 base and J by 1 base, leaving 5 bases between them. Germline V gene sequence: CDR1 SGHNT, CDR2 YYREEE (reference sequence). The CDR3 has 14 residues. The CDR3: CASSLSRNTGELFF. CDR3 nucleotide sequence: TGTGCCAGCAGCTTGTCCAGGAACACCGGGGAGCTGTTTTTT. The full variable domain, completed using reference TRBV5-4 and TRBJ2-2, is ETGVTQSPTHLIKTRGQQVTLRCSSQSGHNTVSWYQQALGQGPQFIFQYYREEENGRGNFPPRFSGLQFPNYSSELNVNALELDDSALYLCASSLSRNTGELFFGEGSRLTVL.

The chain links TRBV27 to TRBJ1-1, with 10 positions matching TRBD1. The CDR3 covers 13 residues. Trimming removed 5 bases from V and 9 bases from J; junction bases left unmatched: 6. The germline gives CDR1 MNHEY, CDR2 SMNVEV (reference sequence). The CDR3 protein is CASSRGQGQQAFF. The CDR3 DNA reads TGTGCCAGCAGTCGGGGACAGGGGCAGCAAGCTTTCTTT.

DNA for the CDR3: TGCGCCAGCACGCCACAGGGAAACACTGAAGCTTTCTTT. Its translation: CASTPQGNTEAFF. The chain carries TRBV5-1 and TRBJ1-1; D possibly corresponds to TRBD1 (6 bases). The V and J ends lost 6 bases and 2 bases respectively, with 11 bases between them. Germline V gene sequence: CDR1 SGHRS, CDR2 YFSETQ. The CDR3 length is 13 residues. Based on the CDR3 plus reference TRBV5-1 and TRBJ1-1, the full variable domain is KAGVTQTPRYLIKTRGQQVTLSCSPISGHRSVSWYQQTPGQGLQFLFEYFSETQRNKGNFPGRFSGRQFSNSRSEMNVSTLELGDSALYLCASTPQGNTEAFFGQGTRLTVV.

This sequence joins TRBV10-3 and TRBJ2-1, with a weak D call TRBD1 (5 bases). Germline loops: CDR1 ENHRY, CDR2 SYGVKD. This CDR3 has 16 amino acids. Trimming stripped 3 bases from V and 0 bases from J, with 12 bases between. The CDR3 DNA reads as TGTGCCATCAGTGACCTTGACAGCAGCTCCTACAATGAGCAGTTCTTC. Its protein is CAISDLDSSSYNEQFF.

For this clone: The sample has other DNA sequences that encode this CDR3 too. The chain is built from TRBV4-3 and TRBJ2-2; 12 positions match TRBD2. Germline V gene data show CDR1 as LGHNA and CDR2 as YSLEER. V lost 1 base to trimming and J lost 0 bases; unmatched junction nucleotides: 6. The CDR3 has 19 amino acids. This CDR3 is CASSQAGLAGQANTGELFF. The CDR3 nucleotides read TGCGCCAGCAGCCAAGCAGGACTAGCGGGACAAGCGAACACCGGGGAGCTGTTTTTT.

The gene calls are TRBV27 and TRBJ2-7; 13 positions match TRBD2. CDR3 length: 15 amino acids. Germline V gene lookup returns CDR1 MNHEY and CDR2 SMNVEV (reference sequence). After removal of 3 bases from V and 7 bases from J, the junction contained 6 bases not matched to a gene. CDR3: CASSFSRTSGREQYF. In DNA form, the CDR3 reads TGTGCCAGCAGTTTCTCTCGGACTAGCGGGAGAGAGCAGTACTTC.

CDR3 amino acids: CASSVALAGIYEQFF. The CDR3 DNA sequence: TGTGCCAGCAGCGTAGCGTTAGCGGGAATCTATGAGCAGTTCTTC. The chain employs TRBV9 and TRBJ2-1; 8 bases are a match to TRBD2. The CDR3 runs to 15 residues. J lost 8 bases, V lost 0 bases, and 7 bases had no gene match. CDR1 and CDR2 from the germline V gene are SGDLS and YYNGEE.

The V call is TRBV4-1, the J call TRBJ1-2, with a tentative D call TRBD1 (6 bases). CDR1 and CDR2 from the germline V gene are MGHRA and YSYEKL. The length of the CDR3 is 15 residues. Deletions cut 0 bases from V and 4 bases from J, with 12 bases between. In DNA, the CDR3 is TGCGCCAGCAGCCAAGATTGGGGGACAACCTATGGCTACACCTTC. Amino acids: CASSQDWGTTYGYTF.

The genes are TRBV7-9 and TRBJ2-1; no clear D gene. V was cut by 8 bases and J by 0 bases, with 11 bases left in between. The CDR3 runs 14 residues. Per germline, CDR1 SEHNR and CDR2 FQNEAQ (reference sequence). The CDR3 protein is CASGGQASYNEQFF. The CDR3 DNA is TGTGCCAGCGGTGGTCAGGCCTCCTACAATGAGCAGTTCTTC.

This rearrangement joins TRBV7-2 to TRBJ1-5; a weak D match, TRBD1 (5 bases). Germline assignment: CDR1 SGHTA and CDR2 FQGNSA. Trimming left V 1 base short and J 1 base short, with 8 bases between. This CDR3 is built from 15 residues. DNA of the CDR3: TGTGCCAGCAGCTTAGTGGCAGGGAGCAATCAGCCCCAGCATTTT. This codes for CASSLVAGSNQPQHF.

The genes are TRBV7-8 and TRBJ1-2, with 8 nucleotides matching TRBD1. Germline values: CDR1 SGHVS, CDR2 FQNEAQ. The CDR3 consists of 18 residues. V lost 0 bases, J lost 4 bases, and 13 bases stayed unmatched. CDR3 DNA sequence: TGTGCCAGCAGCTTAGCTGGGGGTTTTCAGGGGGCGAGCTATGGCTACACCTTC. It encodes CASSLAGGFQGASYGYTF. Full variable domain (missing parts from reference TRBV7-8 and TRBJ1-2): GAGVSQSPRYKVAKRGQDVALRCDPISGHVSLFWYQQALGQGPEFLTYFQNEAQLDKSGLPSDRFFAERPEGSVSTLKIQRTQQEDSAVYLCASSLAGGFQGASYGYTFGSGTRLTVV.